This TCR beta chain is from a study of blood T cell repertoires in COVID-19. Study context: Whether acute or convalescent, the COVID-19 samples came from the United States, Italy and Spain. Sample material is recorded as cDNA or gDNA derived from T cells, B-cell-depleted T cells, or PBMCs.

Trimming took 4 bases from V and 3 from J; bases not matched to a gene: 8. The germline V gene has CDR1 SGHRS and CDR2 YFSETQ. The CDR3 extends over 15 amino acids. Original analysis: Reference gene primer amplification in the assay estimated nucleated cell counts. Method: immunoSEQ multiplex PCR; TCRdb's copy keeps in-frame clones and lacks some. For V, J and clone size, that table is used; D and trimming come from the DNA. This sample yields 100,000 to 150,000 clones, of which roughly 88% are seen a single time; approximately 1% belongs to the top ten. The chain links TRBV5-1 to TRBJ2-7, with 9 bases that match TRBD1. Sequences were obtained from peripheral blood. The sequence came from a woman of 80 years or more with acute or convalescent COVID-19. This CDR3 reads CASSPGGTGYYEQYF. CDR3 coding DNA: TGCGCCAGCAGCCCGGGCGGGACAGGGTACTACGAGCAGTACTTC.